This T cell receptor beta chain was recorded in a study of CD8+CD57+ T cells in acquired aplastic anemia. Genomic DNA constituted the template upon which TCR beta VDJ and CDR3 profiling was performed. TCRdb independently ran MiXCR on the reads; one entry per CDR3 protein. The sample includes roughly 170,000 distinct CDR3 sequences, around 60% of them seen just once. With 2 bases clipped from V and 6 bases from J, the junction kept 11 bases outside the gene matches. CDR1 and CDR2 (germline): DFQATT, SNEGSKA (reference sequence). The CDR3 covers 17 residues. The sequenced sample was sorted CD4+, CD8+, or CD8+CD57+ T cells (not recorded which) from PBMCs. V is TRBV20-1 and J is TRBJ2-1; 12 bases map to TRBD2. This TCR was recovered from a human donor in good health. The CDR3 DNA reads TGCAGTGCTAGACTTGTCGGACTAGCGGGAAGATTCAATGAGCAGTTCTTC. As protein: CSARLVGLAGRFNEQFF.